Shown below are 4 T cell receptor beta chains from a single sample sequenced in a study of blood T cell repertoires in COVID-19. Measured with immunoSEQ multiplex PCR; TCRdb has only the in-frame clones, and not every one. The table records roughly 200,000 clones, around nine tenths of them present only once. Sample: peripheral blood. These receptor sequences come from a man aged 55 to 70 with acute or convalescent COVID-19.

The chain recombines TRBV3-1 (or the pseudogene TRBV3-2) with TRBJ1-2, with TRBD1 identical over 9 bases. V trimming: 0 bases; J trimming: 8 bases; junction bases outside the gene matches: 13. Germline CDR1 LGHDT, CDR2 YNNKEL (reference sequence). This CDR3 contains 17 residues. The chain's CDR3 is CASSQERVGTGRGGYTF. CDR3 sequence (DNA): TGTGCCAGCAGCCAAGAGAGAGTAGGGACAGGGCGAGGAGGCTACACCTTC.

V and J are TRBV14 and TRBJ1-2; D possibly corresponds to TRBD1 (5 bases). V was pared by 1 base and J by 7 bases, with 13 bases between. CDR1 is SGHDN, CDR2 FVKESK, per germline. The CDR3 contains 14 residues. The CDR3 nucleotides are TGTGCCAGCAGCCAAGTTGGTGCAGGGTTTGGCTACACCTTC. This codes for CASSQVGAGFGYTF.

This clone appeared once. J is TRBJ1-1 and V is TRBV29-1; TRBD1 matches 7 bases. Germline V gene lookup returns CDR1 SQVTM and CDR2 ANQGSEA. This CDR3 is 13 amino acids long. V was pared by 6 bases and J by 1 base, with 5 bases of the junction left unmatched. The CDR3 nucleotides read TGCAGCGTGGGGGGACAGCCGAACACTGAAGCTTTCTTT. This encodes CSVGGQPNTEAFF.

The chain employs TRBV6-4 and TRBJ1-2; a weak D match, TRBD1 (5 bases). V lost 0 bases and J lost 5, with 16 bases in between. The length of the CDR3 is 16 residues. CDR1 MRHNA and CDR2 SNTAGT come from the germline V gene. CDR3 sequence (DNA): TGTGCCAGCAGTGACTCCGGCAGGGCTGGTAGATATGGCTACACCTTC. As protein: CASSDSGRAGRYGYTF.